These 3 T cell receptor beta chains were sequenced from one sample in a study of shared clonotypes between healthy human individuals. The assay was immunoSEQ multiplex PCR, and TCRdb's table has in-frame clones only and misses some. The table includes 150,000 to 200,000 clones, roughly 91% detected once. The sequencing input was naive CD4+ T cells sorted from blood. Documented subset: CD45RA+ positively selected. The receptors originated from a woman in her thirties in good health.

The J gene is TRBJ2-5, the V gene TRBV7-9; 7 nucleotides agree with TRBD2. The end of the DNA aligns better with TRBJ2-7, so the J call may be wrong. The germline V gene encodes CDR1 SEHNR and CDR2 FQNEAQ (reference sequence). The CDR3 is 18 residues long. The CDR3 is CASSLGIARGGSKDEQYF. The CDR3 bases are TGTGCCAGCAGCTTAGGGATTGCTCGGGGCGGGAGTAAGGACGAGCAGTACTTC.

The V and J genes are TRBV19 and TRBJ1-2; D not resolved. The CDR3 covers 14 residues. Trimming cost V 9 bases and J 1 base, with 15 bases left between them. From germline, CDR1 is LNHDA and CDR2 SQIVND (reference sequence). The CDR3 nucleotides read TGTGCCAGCATTGACGGGGTTCATAACTATGGCTACACCTTC. This translates into CASIDGVHNYGYTF.

Turning to this clone: The junction differs from germline at one of its ends, possibly a read error. The chain recombines TRBV11-1 with TRBJ2-7, with TRBD1 as a possible D gene (5 bases). CDR1 is SGHAT, CDR2 FQDESV, per germline (reference sequence). The CDR3 spans 14 residues. The CDR3 sequence is CASRSGRGSFEQYF. CDR3 sequence (DNA): TGTGCCAGCAGGTCCGGTAGGGGTTCCTTCGAGCAGTACTTC.